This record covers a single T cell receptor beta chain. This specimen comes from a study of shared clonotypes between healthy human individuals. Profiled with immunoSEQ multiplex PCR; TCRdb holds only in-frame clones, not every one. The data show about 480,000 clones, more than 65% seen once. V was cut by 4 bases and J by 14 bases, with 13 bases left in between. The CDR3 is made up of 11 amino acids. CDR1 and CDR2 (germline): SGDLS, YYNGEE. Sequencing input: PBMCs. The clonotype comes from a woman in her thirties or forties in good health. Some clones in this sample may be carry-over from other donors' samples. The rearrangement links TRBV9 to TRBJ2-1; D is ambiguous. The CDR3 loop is CASSLGKEKFF. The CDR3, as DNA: TGTGCCAGCAGCCTTGGTAAAGAGAAGTTCTTC.